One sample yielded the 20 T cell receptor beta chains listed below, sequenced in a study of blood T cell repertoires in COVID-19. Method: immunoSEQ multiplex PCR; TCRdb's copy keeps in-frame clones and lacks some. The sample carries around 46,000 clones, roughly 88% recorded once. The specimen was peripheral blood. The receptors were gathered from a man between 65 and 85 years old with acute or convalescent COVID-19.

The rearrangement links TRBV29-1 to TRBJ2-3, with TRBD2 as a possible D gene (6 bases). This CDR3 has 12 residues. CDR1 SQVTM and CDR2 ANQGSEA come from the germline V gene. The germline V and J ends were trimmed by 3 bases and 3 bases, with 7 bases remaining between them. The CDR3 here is CSVEGLTDTQYF. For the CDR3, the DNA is TGCAGCGTTGAGGGACTTACAGATACGCAGTATTTT.

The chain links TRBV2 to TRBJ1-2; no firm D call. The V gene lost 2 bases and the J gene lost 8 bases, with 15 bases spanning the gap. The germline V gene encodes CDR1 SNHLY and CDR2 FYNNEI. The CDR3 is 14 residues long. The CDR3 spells CASSELAGNRGYTF. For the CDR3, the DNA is TGTGCCAGCAGTGAATTGGCCGGGAATAGAGGCTACACCTTC.

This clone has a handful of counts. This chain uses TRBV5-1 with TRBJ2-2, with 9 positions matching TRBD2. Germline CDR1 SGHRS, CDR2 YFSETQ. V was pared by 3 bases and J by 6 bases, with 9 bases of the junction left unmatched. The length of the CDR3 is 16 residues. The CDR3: CASSSFAGGFAGELFF. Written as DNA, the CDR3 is TGCGCCAGCAGCTCCTTCGCGGGGGGGTTCGCCGGGGAGCTGTTTTTT.

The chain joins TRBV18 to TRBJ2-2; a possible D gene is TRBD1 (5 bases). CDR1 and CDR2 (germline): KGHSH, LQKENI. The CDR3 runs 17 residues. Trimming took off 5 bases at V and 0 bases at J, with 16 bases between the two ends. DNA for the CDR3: TGTGCCAGCTCATCTCTGGGGCCCAACTCGAACACCGGGGAGCTGTTTTTT. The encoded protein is CASSSLGPNSNTGELFF.

The CDR3 DNA reads TGTGCCAGCAGCCTGACAGGGGCAGAGGATGAGCAGTTCTTC. This codes for CASSLTGAEDEQFF. The chain employs TRBV7-9 and TRBJ2-1; 8 bases fit TRBD1. Per the germline V gene, CDR1 is SEHNR and CDR2 is FQNEAQ (reference sequence). The junction had 8 bases not matched to a gene; V was cut back by 5 bases and J by 8 bases. This CDR3 is built from 14 residues. Complete variable domain (other parts from reference TRBV7-9 and TRBJ2-1): DTGVSQNPRHKITKRGQNVTFRCDPISEHNRLYWYRQTLGQGPEFLTYFQNEAQLEKSRLLSDRFSAERPKGSFSTLEIQRTEQGDSAMYLCASSLTGAEDEQFFGPGTRLTVL.

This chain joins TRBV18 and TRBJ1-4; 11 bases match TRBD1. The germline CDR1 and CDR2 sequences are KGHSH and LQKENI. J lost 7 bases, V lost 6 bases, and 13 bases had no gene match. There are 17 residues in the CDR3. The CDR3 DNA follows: TGTGCCAGCTCCCCATTAGGACAGGGGGCGCTTGGTGAAAAACTGTTTTTT. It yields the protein CASSPLGQGALGEKLFF.

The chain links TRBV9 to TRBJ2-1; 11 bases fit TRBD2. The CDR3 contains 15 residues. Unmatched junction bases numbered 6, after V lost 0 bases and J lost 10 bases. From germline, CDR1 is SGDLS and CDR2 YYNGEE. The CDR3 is CASSVGSGREWEQFF. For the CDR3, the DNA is TGTGCCAGCAGCGTAGGTAGCGGGAGGGAGTGGGAGCAGTTCTTC.

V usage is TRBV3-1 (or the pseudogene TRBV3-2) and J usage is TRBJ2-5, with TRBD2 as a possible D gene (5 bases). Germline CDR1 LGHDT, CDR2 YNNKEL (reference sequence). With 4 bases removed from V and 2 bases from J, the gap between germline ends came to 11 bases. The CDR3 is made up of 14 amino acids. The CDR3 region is CASSPPGLQETQYF. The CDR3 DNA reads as TGTGCCAGCAGCCCCCCGGGATTACAAGAGACCCAGTACTTC.

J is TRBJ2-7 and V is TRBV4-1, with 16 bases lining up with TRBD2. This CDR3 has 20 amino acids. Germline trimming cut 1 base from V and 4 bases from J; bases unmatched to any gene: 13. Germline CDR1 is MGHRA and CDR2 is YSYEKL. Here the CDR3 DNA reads TGCGCCAGCAGCCAAGGCCCGGGACTAGCGGGAGGGCCACTTAGGTACGAGCAGTACTTC. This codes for CASSQGPGLAGGPLRYEQYF.

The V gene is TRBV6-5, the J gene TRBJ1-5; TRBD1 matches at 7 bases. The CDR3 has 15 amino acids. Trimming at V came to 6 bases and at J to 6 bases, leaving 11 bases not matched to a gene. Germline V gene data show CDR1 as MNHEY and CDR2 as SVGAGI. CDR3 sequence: CASSPTGSRSQPQHF. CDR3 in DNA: TGTGCCAGCAGCCCGACAGGGTCTAGGAGTCAGCCCCAGCATTTT.

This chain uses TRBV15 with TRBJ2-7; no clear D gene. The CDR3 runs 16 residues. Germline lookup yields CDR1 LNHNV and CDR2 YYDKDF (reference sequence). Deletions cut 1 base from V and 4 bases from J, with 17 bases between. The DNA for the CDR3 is TGTGCCACCAGCAGAGGCCTAAATAGTTACAGTTACGAGCAGTACTTC. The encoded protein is CATSRGLNSYSYEQYF.

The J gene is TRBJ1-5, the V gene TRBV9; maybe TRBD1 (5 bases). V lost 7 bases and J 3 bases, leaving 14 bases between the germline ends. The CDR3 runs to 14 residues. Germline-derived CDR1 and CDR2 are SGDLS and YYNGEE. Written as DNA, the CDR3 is TGTGCCAGCGGGGCGGGGGGTATCAATCAGCCCCAGCATTTT. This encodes CASGAGGINQPQHF.

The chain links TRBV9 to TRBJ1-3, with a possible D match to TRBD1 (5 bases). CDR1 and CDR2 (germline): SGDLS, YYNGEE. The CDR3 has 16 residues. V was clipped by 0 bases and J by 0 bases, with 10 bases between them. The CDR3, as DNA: TGTGCCAGCAGCGTAGAAGTGGGGCTCTCTGGAAACACCATATATTTT. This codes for CASSVEVGLSGNTIYF.

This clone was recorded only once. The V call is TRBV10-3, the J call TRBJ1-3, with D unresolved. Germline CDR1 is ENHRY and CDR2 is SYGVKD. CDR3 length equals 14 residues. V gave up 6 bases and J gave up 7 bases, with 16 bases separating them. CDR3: CAIRSGISWNTIYF. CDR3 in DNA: TGTGCCATCAGATCCGGGATCTCCTGGAACACCATATATTTT.

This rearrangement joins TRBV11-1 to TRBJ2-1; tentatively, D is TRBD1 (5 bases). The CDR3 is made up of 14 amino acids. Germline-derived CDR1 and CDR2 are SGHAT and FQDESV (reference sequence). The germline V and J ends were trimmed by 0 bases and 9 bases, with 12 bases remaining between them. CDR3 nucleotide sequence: TGTGCCAGCAGCTTAGCGCGCCAGGGTCTTGAGCAGTTCTTC. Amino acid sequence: CASSLARQGLEQFF.

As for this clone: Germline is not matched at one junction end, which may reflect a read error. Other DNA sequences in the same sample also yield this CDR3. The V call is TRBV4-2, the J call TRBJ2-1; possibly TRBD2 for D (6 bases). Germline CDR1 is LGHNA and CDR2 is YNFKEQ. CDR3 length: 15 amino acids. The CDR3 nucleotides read TGTGCCAGCAGTCAAGGGCTGGCAGGGAGGAATGAGCAGTTCTTC. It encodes CASSQGLAGRNEQFF.

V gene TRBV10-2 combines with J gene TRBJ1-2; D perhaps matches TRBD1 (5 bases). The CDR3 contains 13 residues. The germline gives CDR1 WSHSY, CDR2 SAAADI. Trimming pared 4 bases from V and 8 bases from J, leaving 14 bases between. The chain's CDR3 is CASSGTARQGYTF. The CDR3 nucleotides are TGCGCCAGCAGTGGGACGGCCCGACAGGGCTACACCTTC.

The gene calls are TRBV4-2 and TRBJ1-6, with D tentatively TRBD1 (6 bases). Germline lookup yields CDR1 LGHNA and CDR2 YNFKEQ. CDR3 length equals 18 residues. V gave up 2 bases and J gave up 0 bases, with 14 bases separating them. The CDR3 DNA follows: TGTGCCAGCAGCCAATCACGACAGGAACGCTCCTATAATTCACCCCTCCACTTT. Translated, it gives CASSQSRQERSYNSPLHF.

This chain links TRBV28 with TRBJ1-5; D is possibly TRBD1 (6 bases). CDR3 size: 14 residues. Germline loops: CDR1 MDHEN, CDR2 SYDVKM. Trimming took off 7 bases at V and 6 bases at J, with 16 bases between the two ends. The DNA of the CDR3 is TGTGCCAGCACTGACCCACAGGGTTTTCAGCCCCAGCATTTT. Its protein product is CASTDPQGFQPQHF.

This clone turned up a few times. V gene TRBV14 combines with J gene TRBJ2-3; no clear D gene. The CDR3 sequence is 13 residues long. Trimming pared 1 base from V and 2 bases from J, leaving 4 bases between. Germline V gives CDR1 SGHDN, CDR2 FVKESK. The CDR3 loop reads CASSQALTDTQYF. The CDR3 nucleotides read TGTGCCAGCAGCCAAGCCCTCACAGATACGCAGTATTTT.